This TCR beta chain derives from a study of glioma-infiltrating T cells. Regarding the study as a whole: Gliomas, especially low-grade, showed above-expected tissue-blood divergence; non-neoplastic patients showed below.

TCR alpha and beta CDR3 regions were amplified from RNA using iRepertoire nested multiplex PCR. Input was about 85-450 ng of tissue mRNA or PBMC total RNA. Using its own MiXCR run on the multiplex PCR reads, TCRdb lists one record per CDR3 protein. The table shows about 44,000 distinct CDR3 sequences, with under 25% occurring only once. This CDR3 contains 16 residues. Germline lookup yields CDR1 MDHEN and CDR2 SYDVKM. Trimming at V came to 7 bases and at J to 3 bases, leaving 11 bases not matched to a gene. This clonotype was recorded many times. Its antigen is unknown. The origin of this receptor is a human donor with low-grade glioma or glioblastoma, undergoing nonglioma brain surgery, or in good health (not recorded which). V usage is TRBV28 and J usage is TRBJ2-3; TRBD1 matches at 9 bases. Input material: glioma tissue, nonneoplastic brain tissue, or PBMCs (not recorded which). CDR3 protein: CASTFWGTGNTDTQYF. The CDR3 coding sequence is TGTGCCAGCACCTTCTGGGGGACAGGGAATACAGATACGCAGTATTTT. Using reference TRBV28 and TRBJ2-3 for the parts outside the CDR3, the full variable domain is DVKVTQSSRYLVKRTGEKVFLECVQDMDHENMFWYRQDPGLGLRLIYFSYDVKMKEKGDIPEGYSVSREKKERFSLILESASTNQTSMYLCASTFWGTGNTDTQYFGPGTRLTVL.